The sequence of this T cell receptor (beta chain) was determined in a study of blood T cell repertoires in COVID-19 (dated by TCRdb to the early 2020s). Regarding the complete study: Samples from collaborators originated in the United States, Italy and Spain and spanned both the acute and convalescent phases of COVID-19. The prospective study material was composed of cDNA or gDNA derived from T cells, B-cell-depleted T cells, or PBMCs. Deeply sampled blood TCRbeta repertoires from subjects exposed to, actively infected with, or recovered from COVID-19 were included in the dataset. The repertoires were released in a freely available public database intended as a resource for research on the immune response to SARS-CoV-2. The samples were drawn from the first 160 participants of the ongoing ImmuneRACE study and from about 1,200 subjects provided by 6 global collaborators. A de-identified subject ID, COVID-19 status, age in years and sex were almost always included in the sample metadata. Where available, HLA class I and class II types were taken from metadata supplied by the sample provider and were not determined by assay-based typing.

Overall results and qualifications from the work: How much clinical and demographic metadata was included differed by source and by participant, and the metadata was provided uncurated.

Reading the germline V gene gives CDR1 ENHRY and CDR2 SYGVKD. V trim: 8 bases; J trim: 5 bases; unmatched bases: 5. The CDR3 numbers 14 residues from cysteine through phenylalanine. Only the CDR3 DNA is retained, 42 bases long and in frame from the first base. Whole blood was collected in K2EDTA tubes by collaborating institutions according to the institutions' own protocols. For TCRbeta analysis, collaborators shipped samples as frozen whole blood, isolated PBMCs, or DNA extracted from either of those sample types. The immunoSEQ Assay, a bias-controlled multiplex PCR, was used to amplify TCRbeta CDR3 regions from genomic DNA. The study's own analysis went as follows. Within the assay, amplification of reference gene primers was used to estimate how many nucleated cells each sample contained. Sequence reads were collapsed and filtered to measure the absolute abundance of every unique TCRbeta CDR3 rearrangement. For each sample, productive Simpson clonality was calculated as the square root of Simpson's diversity index over productive rearrangements. The source is immuneACCESS, and TCRdb retained only in-frame sequences with V and J called. Part of the clones is not carried over; for the studies checked, unresolved V genes explain less than half of this, and the remainder is unexplained. Clonal size and the V and J genes are those of that table, whereas D and trimming came from the DNA. In all, the sample holds under 200,000 clones, and about 85% of those were seen once. About 0.95% of the sample lies in the top ten.

A word on this clone: Which antigen it targets is not known. Base qualities are not recorded, but no much larger clone differs from it by a single base.

The sequence was collected from a man between 18 and 29 years old with acute or convalescent COVID-19. The source material was peripheral blood. The V and J genes are TRBV10-3 and TRBJ2-1, with 11 middle bases fitting TRBD2. The bases are TGTGCCATCTCCGGGACTAGCGGTGACAATGAGCAGTTCTTC. The resulting protein is CAISGTSGDNEQFF.